This TCR beta chain was profiled in a study of blood T cell repertoires in COVID-19. Study at large: In each case, the material was cDNA or gDNA derived from T cells, B-cell-depleted T cells, or PBMCs.

The V gene end was trimmed by 4 bases and the J gene end by 3 bases; junction bases not matched to a gene: 7. The length of the CDR3 is 15 residues. CDR1 and CDR2 (germline): ENHRY, SYGVKD. Seattle-derived patients entered the study during active infection and were followed longitudinally. Assay: immunoSEQ multiplex PCR; the TCRdb copy retains only in-frame clones and omits some. The table records more than 350,000 clones, around 87% of them present only once. The specimen sequenced was peripheral blood. The chain has TRBV10-3 and TRBJ2-7; 9 nucleotides match TRBD1. This clonotype was sampled from a woman younger than 45 with COVID-19, enrolled during active disease. The CDR3 reads CAISVGQGSGYEQYF. Written as DNA, the CDR3 is TGTGCCATCAGTGTGGGACAGGGCTCCGGCTACGAGCAGTACTTC.